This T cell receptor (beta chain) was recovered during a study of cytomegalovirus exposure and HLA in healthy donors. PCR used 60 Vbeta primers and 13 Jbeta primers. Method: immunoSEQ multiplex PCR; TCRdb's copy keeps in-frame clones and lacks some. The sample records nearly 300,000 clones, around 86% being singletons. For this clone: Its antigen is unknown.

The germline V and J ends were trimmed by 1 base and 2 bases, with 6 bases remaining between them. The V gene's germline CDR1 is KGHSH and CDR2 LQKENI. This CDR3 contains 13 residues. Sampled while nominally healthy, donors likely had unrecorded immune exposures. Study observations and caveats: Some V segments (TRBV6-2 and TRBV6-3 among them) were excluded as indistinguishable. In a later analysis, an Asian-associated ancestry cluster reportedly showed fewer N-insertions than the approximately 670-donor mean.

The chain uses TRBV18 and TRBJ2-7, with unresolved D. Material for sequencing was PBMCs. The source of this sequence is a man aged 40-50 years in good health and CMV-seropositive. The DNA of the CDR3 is TGTGCCAGCTCACCACGGCAGGCCTACGAGCAGTACTTC. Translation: CASSPRQAYEQYF. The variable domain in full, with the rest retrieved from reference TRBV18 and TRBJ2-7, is NAGVMQNPRHLVRRRGQEARLRCSPMKGHSHVYWYRQLPEEGLKFMVYLQKENIIDESGMPKERFSAEFPKEGPSILRIQQVVRGDSAAYFCASSPRQAYEQYFGPGTRLTVT.